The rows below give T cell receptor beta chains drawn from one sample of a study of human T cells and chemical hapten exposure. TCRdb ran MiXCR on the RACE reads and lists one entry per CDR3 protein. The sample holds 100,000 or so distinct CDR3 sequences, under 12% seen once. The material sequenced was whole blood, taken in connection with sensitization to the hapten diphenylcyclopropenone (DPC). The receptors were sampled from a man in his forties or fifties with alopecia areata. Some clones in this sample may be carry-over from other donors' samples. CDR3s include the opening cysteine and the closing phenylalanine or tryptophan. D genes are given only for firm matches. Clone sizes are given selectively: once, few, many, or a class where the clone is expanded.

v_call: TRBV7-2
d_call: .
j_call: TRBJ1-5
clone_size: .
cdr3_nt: TGTGCCAGCAGCTTACAGGGAGTGGACAGATGGGTTCAGCCCCAGCATTTT
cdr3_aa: CASSLQGVDRWVQPQHF

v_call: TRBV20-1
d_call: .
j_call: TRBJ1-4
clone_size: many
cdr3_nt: TGCAGTGCTAGCCAACAGATTAATGAAAAACTGTTTTTT
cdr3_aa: CSASQQINEKLFF

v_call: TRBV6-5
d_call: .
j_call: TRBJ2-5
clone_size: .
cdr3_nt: TGTGCCAGCTCCCCCGGGAACAACCAAGAGACCCAGTACTTC
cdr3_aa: CASSPGNNQETQYF

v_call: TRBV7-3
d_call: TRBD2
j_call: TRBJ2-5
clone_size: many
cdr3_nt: TGTGCCAGCAGCCCCATGGTTAGCGGGAGGGAGACCCAGTACTTC
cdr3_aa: CASSPMVSGRETQYF

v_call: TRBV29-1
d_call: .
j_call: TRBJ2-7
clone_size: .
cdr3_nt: TGCAGCGTCCAGGTCTCGAGCTCCTACGAGCAGTACTTC
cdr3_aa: CSVQVSSSYEQYF

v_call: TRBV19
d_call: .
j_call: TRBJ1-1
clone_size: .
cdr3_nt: TGTGCCAGCTCAAAGGGGGGGAATGAAGCTTTCTTT
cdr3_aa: CASSKGGNEAFF

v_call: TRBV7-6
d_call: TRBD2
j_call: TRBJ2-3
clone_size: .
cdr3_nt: TGTGCCAGCAGCTTACCCCTAGCGGGAGGTCGGACAGATACGCAGTATTTT
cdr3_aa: CASSLPLAGGRTDTQYF

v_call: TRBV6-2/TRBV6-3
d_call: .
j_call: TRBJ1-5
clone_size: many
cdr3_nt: TGTGCCAGCACCGATAGCAATCAGCCCCAGCATTTT
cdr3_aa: CASTDSNQPQHF

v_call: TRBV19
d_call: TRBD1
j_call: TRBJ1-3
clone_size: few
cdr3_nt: TGTGCCAGTAGGACCGGGACAGGGGGCACTGGAAACACCATATATTTT
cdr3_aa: CASRTGTGGTGNTIYF

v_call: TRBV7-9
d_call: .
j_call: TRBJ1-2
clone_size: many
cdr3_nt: TGTGCCAGCAGCTTCGAGGGGAGGCACTATGGCTACACCTTC
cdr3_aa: CASSFEGRHYGYTF

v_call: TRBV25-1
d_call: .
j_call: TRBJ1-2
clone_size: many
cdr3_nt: TGTGCCAGCAGTGATCCCGGGCGATCCTATGGCTACACCTTC
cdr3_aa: CASSDPGRSYGYTF

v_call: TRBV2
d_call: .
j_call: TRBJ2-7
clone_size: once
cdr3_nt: TGTGCCAGCGGTGAATCAAGCCCGGCATACTACGAGCAGTACTTC
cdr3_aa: CASGESSPAYYEQYF

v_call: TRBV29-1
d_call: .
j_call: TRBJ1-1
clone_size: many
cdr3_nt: TGCAGCGTTGAAGATTTGGTGGGAGTAAAGGGCACTGAAGCTTTCTTT
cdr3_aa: CSVEDLVGVKGTEAFF

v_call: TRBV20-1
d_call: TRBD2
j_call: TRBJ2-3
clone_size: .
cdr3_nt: TGCAGTGCTATGCGGGGGGATACGCAGTATTTT
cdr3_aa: CSAMRGDTQYF

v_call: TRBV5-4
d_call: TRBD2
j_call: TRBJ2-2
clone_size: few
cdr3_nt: TGTGCCAGCAGCTCCCTAGCGGGAGGGGAGCTGTTTTTT
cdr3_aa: CASSSLAGGELFF

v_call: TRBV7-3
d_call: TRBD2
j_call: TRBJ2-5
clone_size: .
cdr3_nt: TGTGCCAGCAGCATGAGCGGGAGGGGTGAGACCCAGTACTTC
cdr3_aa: CASSMSGRGETQYF

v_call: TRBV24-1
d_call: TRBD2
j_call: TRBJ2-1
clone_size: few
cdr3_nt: TGTGCCACCAGTGCCGTTGAACTAGCGGGGACCTACAATGAGCAGTTCTTC
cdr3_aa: CATSAVELAGTYNEQFF

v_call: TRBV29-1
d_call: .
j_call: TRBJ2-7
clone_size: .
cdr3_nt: TGCAGCGTAGGACCCACAGGTCCAGGGGAGCAGTACTTC
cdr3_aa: CSVGPTGPGEQYF

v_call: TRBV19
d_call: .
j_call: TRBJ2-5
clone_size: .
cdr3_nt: TGTGCCAGTAGTCAACAGAAAGAGACCCAGTACTTC
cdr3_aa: CASSQQKETQYF

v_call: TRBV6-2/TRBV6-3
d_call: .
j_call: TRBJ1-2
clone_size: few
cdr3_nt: TGTGCCAGCAGAAACGATAATGGACAGTTCTCTGGCTACACCTTC
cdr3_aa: CASRNDNGQFSGYTF

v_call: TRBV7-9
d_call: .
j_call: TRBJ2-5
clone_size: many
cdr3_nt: TGTGCCAGCAGCTTAGGCTTTCGAGAGACCCAGTACTTC
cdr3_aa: CASSLGFRETQYF

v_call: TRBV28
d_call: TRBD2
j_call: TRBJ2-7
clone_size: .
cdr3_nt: TGTGCCAGCAGTTGGGGACTAGCGGGGGAGCAGTACTTC
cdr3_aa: CASSWGLAGEQYF

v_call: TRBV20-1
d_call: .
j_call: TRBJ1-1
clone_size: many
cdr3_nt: TGCAGTGCTAGAGATCCTCGACACAACACTGAAGCTTTCTTT
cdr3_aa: CSARDPRHNTEAFF

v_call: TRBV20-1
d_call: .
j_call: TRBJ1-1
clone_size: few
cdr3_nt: TGCAGTGCTAGAGATGTTGGGGGGGCGGGCACTGAAGCTTTCTTT
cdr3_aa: CSARDVGGAGTEAFF

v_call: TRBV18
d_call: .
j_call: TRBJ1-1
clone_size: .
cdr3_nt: TGTGCCAGCTCCCCTGTCGGGAACACTGAAGCTTTCTTT
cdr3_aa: CASSPVGNTEAFF

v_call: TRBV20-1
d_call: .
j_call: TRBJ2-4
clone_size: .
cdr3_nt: TGCAGTGCTAGAGATGCCTTAACTGGAGGGGACATTCAGTACTTC
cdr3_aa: CSARDALTGGDIQYF

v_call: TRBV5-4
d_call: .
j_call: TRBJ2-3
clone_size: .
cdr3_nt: TGTGCCAGCAGCCTCCGCGGAGCAGTAACAGATACGCAGTATTTT
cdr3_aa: CASSLRGAVTDTQYF

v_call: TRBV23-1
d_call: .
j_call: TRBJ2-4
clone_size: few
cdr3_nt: TGCGCCAGCAGTCATTTGGTAAACCTAGCCAAAAACATTCAGTACTTC
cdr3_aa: CASSHLVNLAKNIQYF

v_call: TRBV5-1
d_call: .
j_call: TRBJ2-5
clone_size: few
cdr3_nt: TGCGCCAGCAGCCTAGGGACTCGCCAAGAGACCCAGTACTTC
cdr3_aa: CASSLGTRQETQYF

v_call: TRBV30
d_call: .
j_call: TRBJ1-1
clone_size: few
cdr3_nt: TGTGCCTGGAGCCACCGACAGTCCGAGAAGAACACTGAAGCTTTCTTT
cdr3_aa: CAWSHRQSEKNTEAFF

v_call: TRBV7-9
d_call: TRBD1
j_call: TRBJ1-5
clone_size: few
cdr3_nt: TGTGCCAGCAGCGAACAGGGGACCGCTCAGCCCCAGCATTTT
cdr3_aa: CASSEQGTAQPQHF

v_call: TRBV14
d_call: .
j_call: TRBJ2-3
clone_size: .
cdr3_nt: TGTGCCAGCAGCCAAGCTGTAGAAGGGCAGTATTTT
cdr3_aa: CASSQAVEGQYF

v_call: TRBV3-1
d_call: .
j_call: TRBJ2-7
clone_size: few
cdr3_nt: TGTGCCAGCAGCCAAGAAGGCCCAGCGCCGTCGGGGTACGAGCAGTACTTC
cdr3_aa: CASSQEGPAPSGYEQYF

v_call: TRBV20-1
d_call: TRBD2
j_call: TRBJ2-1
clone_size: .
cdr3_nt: TGCAGTGCTAGATCGTCTCAACTAGCGGGAGGGCCCTACAATGAGCAGTTCTTC
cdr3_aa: CSARSSQLAGGPYNEQFF

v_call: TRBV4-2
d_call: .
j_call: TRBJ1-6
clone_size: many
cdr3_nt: TGTGCCAGCAGCCAAGTGGGGGCCGGGTCACCCCTCCACTTT
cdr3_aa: CASSQVGAGSPLHF

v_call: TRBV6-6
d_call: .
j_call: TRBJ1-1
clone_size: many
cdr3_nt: TGTGCCAGCAGTTACTCGAGCAGGGATACTGAAGCTTTCTTT
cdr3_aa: CASSYSSRDTEAFF

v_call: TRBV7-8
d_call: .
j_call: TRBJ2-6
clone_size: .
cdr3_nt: TGTGCCAGCAGCTTAGTCGCGTACTCTGGGGCCAACGTCCTGACTTTC
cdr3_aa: CASSLVAYSGANVLTF

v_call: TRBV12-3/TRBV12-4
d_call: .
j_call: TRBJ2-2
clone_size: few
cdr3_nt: TGTGCCAGCAGCCGTTCTCATAACACCGGGGAGCTGTTTTTT
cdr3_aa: CASSRSHNTGELFF

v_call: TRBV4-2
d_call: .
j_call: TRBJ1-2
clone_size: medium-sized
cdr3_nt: TGTGCCAGCAGCCCCGAAAGGGTCATATATGGCTACACCTTC
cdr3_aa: CASSPERVIYGYTF

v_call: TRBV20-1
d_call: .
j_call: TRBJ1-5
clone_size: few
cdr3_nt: TGCAGTGCTAGAGGTACCCGGGACGGTAGCAATCAGCCCCAGCATTTT
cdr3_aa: CSARGTRDGSNQPQHF

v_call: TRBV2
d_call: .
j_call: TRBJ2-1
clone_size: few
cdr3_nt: TGTGCCAGCATATCCCTGGGAGGTCTGGACAATGAGCAGTTCTTC
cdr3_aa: CASISLGGLDNEQFF

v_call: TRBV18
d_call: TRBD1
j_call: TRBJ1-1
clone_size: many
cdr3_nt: TGTGCCAGCTCAAGAGACAGGGAGCCTGAAGCTTTCTTT
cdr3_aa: CASSRDREPEAFF

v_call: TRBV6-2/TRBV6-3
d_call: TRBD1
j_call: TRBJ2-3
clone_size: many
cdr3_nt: TGTGCCAGCAGTTACTCGTTCGCAGGGGGCTACACAGATACGCAGTATTTT
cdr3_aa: CASSYSFAGGYTDTQYF

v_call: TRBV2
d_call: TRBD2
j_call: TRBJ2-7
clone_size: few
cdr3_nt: TGTGCCAGCAGTGCACCTCTAGCGGGAGGGTACGAGCAGTACTTC
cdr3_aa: CASSAPLAGGYEQYF

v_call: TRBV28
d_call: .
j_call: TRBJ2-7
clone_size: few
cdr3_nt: TGTGCCAGCAGTTGGCCGGGAGCCTACGAGCAGTACTTC
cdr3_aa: CASSWPGAYEQYF